Reported below is one T cell receptor beta chain. What this receptor recognizes is not known. No base quality values were provided; no much bigger clone lies one nucleotide off. Ficoll-Paque density gradient centrifugation was used to isolate PBMCs. Trimming at the junction amounts to 8 bases on V and 5 bases on J, and the germline ends lie 9 bases apart. The CDR3 runs 11 residues from the cysteine to the phenylalanine. The kept DNA is CDR3 alone, 33 bases in frame from the first base. The instrument given in TCRdb is Illumina NovaSeq 6000. cDNA libraries for TCRalpha and TCRbeta were prepared by 5'RACE using constant-segment primers, with sample barcodes and unique molecular identifiers added. RNA was extracted from every sample with Trizol reagent. Library amplification was performed in two PCR steps, and a second sample barcode and Illumina TruSeq adapters were introduced in the second step. The libraries were sequenced on an Illumina NovaSeq using 2 x 150 bp paired-end reads. As for the original processing: Reads were demultiplexed and collapsed into UMI-guided consensus sequences with migec v1.2.7. Using mixcr v2.1.11, UMI consensuses were aligned to TRA and TRB V and J templates and then assembled into clonotypes. A clonotype was counted as expanded or contracted only when both edgeR and NoisET called the clonotype significant, with the noise models trained on biological replicates. For edgeR calls, a false discovery rate-adjusted p below 0.01 and a log2 fold-change threshold of 1 were applied. As an exploratory analysis of dynamics, PCA with hierarchical clustering was applied to max-normalized trajectories of the 1000 most abundant clonotypes. The CD4 or CD8 phenotype of responding clones was assigned using the separately sequenced CD4+ and CD8+ repertoires. TCRdb trimmed the raw reads at Q25, called clones with MiXCR and kept productive beta chains. Entries that share a CDR3 protein sequence are merged under the most common genes and DNA. The V and J calls reflect TCRdb's pipeline rather than the authors' work. This sample lists roughly 300,000 distinct CDR3 sequences; 7% to 10% were detected once. The top ten constitute 22% of the sample.

This record comes from a study of T-cell memory formation after mild COVID-19 (TCRdb year 2021). Broadly, across the study: TCR sequence clusters from the two donors were largely donor specific. Two young, previously healthy adult volunteers made up the cohort, one male and one female. In two donors, T-cell clones that expanded and contracted after mild COVID-19 were tracked by sequencing TCRalpha and TCRbeta repertoires over time.

The investigation overall reported the following: Only two mild cases were covered by the study, and larger cohorts that include severe cases with pre-infection samples were considered necessary. Contracting CD4+ clones were located mainly in the CM and EM memory subsets, whereas CD8+ clones were found to be enriched in EMRA. The detection of some responding clones in pre-infection memory suggests that pre-existing cross-reactive memory T cells joined the SARS-CoV-2 response. Clones contracting from day 15 to 85 had balanced CD4/CD8 phenotypes, while a second wave expanding from day 15 to 37 was biased towards CD4+. SARS-CoV-2 specificity of the second-wave clones peaking on day 37 was not confirmed.

The receptor was derived from a man aged 18 to 35 who had mild COVID-19 (a few samples of this study predate the infection). The sample titles of this study are shuffled in the database, so cell type and time point are left out; the donor was told from shared clones. The sample was PBMCs or a T cell subset sorted from them (not recorded which). The chain links TRBV12-3 or TRBV12-4 with TRBJ2-5; no confident D gene assignment can be made. The CDR3 loop reads CASSARETQYF. The nucleotide sequence reads TGTGCCAGCTCTGCCCGGGAGACCCAGTACTTC.